One T cell receptor (beta chain) is described in this entry. Antigen unknown. Clones were sequenced by immunoSEQ multiplex PCR, and TCRdb holds only the in-frame ones, with some missing. In the table there are fewer than 50,000 clones, 90% of which are singletons. This specimen belongs to a study of T cell responses to AZD1222 COVID-19 vaccine. Study results and caveats: Clonal diversity was possibly underestimated, and the donors were mostly white British, with more females. Only after the peak T cell response were repertoires sampled. Among AZD1222 vaccinees, only six or seven were seropositive at baseline.

This CDR3 is 15 amino acids long. Germline-derived CDR1 and CDR2 are MNHNY and SVGAGI (reference sequence). Trimming took 0 bases from V and 1 from J, leaving 6 bases between them. The sequenced sample was peripheral blood, obtained 28 days after the second AZD1222 dose. This clonotype was obtained from an adult who received the AZD1222 COVID-19 vaccine. The rearrangement joins TRBV6-6 to TRBJ1-4; tentatively, D is TRBD1 (5 bases). CDR3 bases: TGTGCCAGCAGTTACTCGGGGGGAACTAATGAAAAACTGTTTTTT. Encoded protein: CASSYSGGTNEKLFF.